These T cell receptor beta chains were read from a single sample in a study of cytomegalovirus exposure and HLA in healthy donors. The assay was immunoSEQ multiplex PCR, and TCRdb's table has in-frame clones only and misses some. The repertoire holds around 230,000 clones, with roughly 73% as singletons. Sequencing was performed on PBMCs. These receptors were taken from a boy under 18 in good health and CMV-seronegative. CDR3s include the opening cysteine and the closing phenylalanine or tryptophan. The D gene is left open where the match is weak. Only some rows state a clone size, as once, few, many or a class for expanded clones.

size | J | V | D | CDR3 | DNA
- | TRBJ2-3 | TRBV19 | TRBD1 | CASSTRQGNTDTQYF | TGTGCCAGTAGTACGAGACAGGGGAACACAGATACGCAGTATTTT
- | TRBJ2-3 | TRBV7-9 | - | CASSLVGEADTQYF | TGTGCCAGCAGCTTAGTAGGGGAGGCAGATACGCAGTATTTT
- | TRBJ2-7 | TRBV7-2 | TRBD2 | CASSLWVAGGYEQYF | TGTGCCAGCAGCTTATGGGTAGCGGGAGGGTACGAGCAGTACTTC
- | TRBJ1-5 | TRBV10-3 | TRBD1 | CATMDRGNGNQPQHF | TGTGCCACCATGGACAGGGGGAATGGGAATCAGCCCCAGCATTTT
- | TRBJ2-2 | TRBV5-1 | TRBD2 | CASSLVEAGYTGELFF | TGCGCCAGCAGCTTGGTGGAAGCGGGGTACACCGGGGAGCTGTTTTTT
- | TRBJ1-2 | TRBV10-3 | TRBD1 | CAISTRTGGAGGYGYTF | TGTGCCATCTCCACACGGACAGGGGGCGCGGGAGGGTATGGCTACACCTTC
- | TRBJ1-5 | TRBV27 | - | CASSSLGGLQPQHF | TGTGCCAGCAGTTCCCTAGGTGGTCTTCAGCCCCAGCATTTT
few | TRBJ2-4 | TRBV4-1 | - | CASSLLGGRDIQYF | TGCGCCAGCAGCCTACTAGGGGGTAGAGACATTCAGTACTTC
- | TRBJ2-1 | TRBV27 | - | CASGLSRDEQFF | TGTGCCAGCGGGCTCTCGAGGGATGAGCAGTTCTTC
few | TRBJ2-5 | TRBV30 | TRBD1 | CAWSAGGSGTQYF | TGTGCCTGGAGCGCAGGGGGCTCGGGGACCCAGTACTTC
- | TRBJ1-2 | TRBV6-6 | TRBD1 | CAISGGGGYTF | TGTGCCATTTCAGGGGGCGGTGGCTACACCTTC
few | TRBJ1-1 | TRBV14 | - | CASSQDLGQGTTEAFF | TGTGCCAGCAGCCAAGATCTTGGGCAGGGAACTACTGAAGCTTTCTTT
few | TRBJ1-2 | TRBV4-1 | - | CASSHQSGVYYGYTF | TGCGCCAGCAGCCATCAATCCGGAGTTTACTATGGCTACACCTTC
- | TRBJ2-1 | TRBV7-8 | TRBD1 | CASSLADWQGARNEQFF | TGTGCCAGCAGCTTAGCGGACTGGCAGGGGGCGCGAAATGAGCAGTTCTTC
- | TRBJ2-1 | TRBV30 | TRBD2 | CAWSGLAGSSYNEQFF | TGTGCCTGGAGCGGACTAGCGGGGAGCTCCTACAATGAGCAGTTCTTC
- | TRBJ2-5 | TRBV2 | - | CASMSLVELTQYF | TGTGCCAGCATGAGTCTGGTCGAGTTGACCCAGTACTTC
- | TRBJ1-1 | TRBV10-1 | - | CASHGAVRKQAALEAFF | TGCGCCAGCCACGGTGCCGTGAGGAAACAGGCGGCCTTGGAAGCTTTCTTT
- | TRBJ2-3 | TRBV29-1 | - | CSVYGQYTDTQYF | TGCAGCGTCTATGGACAGTACACAGATACGCAGTATTTT
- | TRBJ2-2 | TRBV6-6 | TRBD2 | CASNTPGRGVPGELFF | TGTGCCAGCAACACCCCCGGGCGGGGGGTTCCCGGGGAGCTGTTTTTT
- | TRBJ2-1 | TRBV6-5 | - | CASSLGGYYNEQFF | TGTGCCAGCAGCCTAGGAGGTTACTACAATGAGCAGTTCTTC
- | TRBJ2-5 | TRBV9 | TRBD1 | CASSPTGRTQYF | TGTGCCAGCAGCCCGACAGGGAGGACCCAGTACTTC
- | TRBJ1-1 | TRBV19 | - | CASSIDSWATEAFF | TGTGCCAGTAGTATAGACTCCTGGGCCACTGAAGCTTTCTTT
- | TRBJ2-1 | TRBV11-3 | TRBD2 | CASSLLGAGDIVRQFF | TGTGCCAGCAGCTTGCTTGGAGCGGGAGATATTGTAAGGCAGTTCTTC
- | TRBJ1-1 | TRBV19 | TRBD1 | CASSTIDRDTEAFF | TGTGCCAGTAGTACCATAGACAGGGATACTGAAGCTTTCTTT
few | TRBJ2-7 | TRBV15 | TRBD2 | CATSSDRGAGGSSSYEQYF | TGTGCCACCAGCTCCGATAGAGGGGCGGGGGGCTCTTCCTCCTACGAGCAGTACTTC
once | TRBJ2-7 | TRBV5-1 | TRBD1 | CASSLAGQGPYEQYF | TGCGCCAGCAGCTTGGCGGGACAGGGACCCTACGAGCAGTACTTC
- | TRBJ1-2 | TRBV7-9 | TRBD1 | CASSETGGSGYTF | TGTGCCAGCAGCGAAACAGGGGGTAGTGGCTACACCTTC
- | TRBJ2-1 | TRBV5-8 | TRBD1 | CASSLLGQGYNEQFF | TGTGCCAGCAGCTTACTAGGACAGGGTTACAATGAGCAGTTCTTC
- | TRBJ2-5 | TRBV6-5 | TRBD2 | CASSGTSGTQYF | TGTGCCAGCAGTGGGACTAGCGGGACCCAGTACTTC